The 4 T cell receptor beta chains below were found in one sample sequenced in a study of cytomegalovirus exposure and HLA in healthy donors. Amplification used 60 Vbeta primers and 13 Jbeta primers. Sequenced by immunoSEQ multiplex PCR; TCRdb stores in-frame clones only, minus some. This table holds tens of thousands of clones, about 63% found once. Sequencing was carried out using PBMCs. These TCRs come from a woman under 40 in good health and CMV-seronegative.

In nucleotides, the CDR3 is TGTGCCAGCAGGACGGACAGGGGAGGGGAAAAACTGTTTTTT. Protein product: CASRTDRGGEKLFF. The chain employs TRBV11-2 and TRBJ1-4; 9 bases are shared with TRBD1. Germline trimming cut 6 bases from V and 8 bases from J; bases unmatched to any gene: 7. CDR1 is SGHAT and CDR2 is FQNNGV in the germline V gene. This CDR3 region has 14 residues. The entire variable domain, with the rest obtained from reference TRBV11-2 and TRBJ1-4, is as follows: EAGVAQSPRYKIIEKRQSVAFWCNPISGHATLYWYQQILGQGPKLLIQFQNNGVVDDSQLPKDRFSAERLKGVDSTLKIQPAKLEDSAVYLCASRTDRGGEKLFFGSGTQLSVL.

V usage is TRBV20-1 and J usage is TRBJ1-1; D is unresolved. Deletions cut 5 bases from V and 6 bases from J, with 10 bases between. This CDR3 has 11 amino acids. Germline CDR1 and CDR2: DFQATT and SNEGSKA (reference sequence). CDR3 nucleotide sequence: TGCAGTGCTCCGGAGGGATCTGAAGCTTTCTTT. This encodes CSAPEGSEAFF.

CDR3 bases: TGTGCCAGCAGCGGGGAGCTGGGAGATACGCAGTATTTT. Residues: CASSGELGDTQYF. The chain couples TRBV6-4 to TRBJ2-3, with D maybe TRBD2 (5 bases). Germline lookup yields CDR1 MRHNA and CDR2 SNTAGT. Trimming took 6 bases from V and 5 from J, leaving 12 bases between them. The CDR3 sequence is 13 residues long.

The chain couples TRBV21-1 to TRBJ1-5; the DNA was not compared with TRBD1, the D call given in the table. TRBV21-1 is reported as a pseudogene. This CDR3 region has 13 residues. The DNA of the CDR3 is TGTGCCAGCAGCAAAGCGTCAGGACAGCCCCAGCATTTT. This translates into CASSKASGQPQHF.